This T cell receptor (beta chain) was sequenced for a study of beta chain features in type 1 diabetes. The entirety of the isolated RNA underwent reverse transcription, so expressed TCRB transcripts were sequenced. Method: immunoSEQ multiplex PCR; TCRdb's copy keeps in-frame clones and lacks some. The profile shows approximately 160,000 clones, about 9.4% of them singletons. Once sorted, every population was more than 95% pure. Only a few counts were recorded for this clone. Its antigen is still unknown. CDR1 is SNHLY, CDR2 FYNNEI, per germline. The CDR3 runs 16 residues. V lost 3 bases to trimming and J lost 2 bases; unmatched junction nucleotides: 6. Study findings and constraints: In comparison with healthy donors, patients had naive, central memory and Treg TCRB repertoires that appeared more similar. Shorter templates might be favored by PCR, equally in patients and controls. Researchers report that Type 1 diabetes patients had moderately but significantly shorter TCRB CDR3s across all four CD4+ subsets.

The sequence was collected from a man aged 30 to 39 with type 1 diabetes. The chain combines TRBV2 with TRBJ2-2; 7 nucleotides align to TRBD2. Material for sequencing was central memory CD4+ T cells from blood. In DNA, the CDR3 is TGTGCCAGCAGTGACGGCGGGAGAAGTAACACCGGGGAGCTGTTTTTT. Its protein product is CASSDGGRSNTGELFF.